The rows below give T cell receptor beta chains drawn from one sample of a study of low-dose radiotherapy and immunotherapy resistance in tumors. Using its own MiXCR run on the reads, TCRdb lists one record per CDR3 protein. In the table there are about 47,000 distinct CDR3 sequences, approximately 12% of which are singletons. The material sequenced was PBMCs, taken before treatment. The receptor source for this set is a female donor with ovarian cancer. CDR3s include the opening cysteine and the closing phenylalanine or tryptophan. A D gene is named only where the DNA matches it firmly. Only part of the rows carry a size: once, few, many, or a class if the clone is expanded.

>TRBJ2-2|TRBD1|15|many|TRBV11-1
CASSFDRAGTGELFF
TGTGCCAGCAGCTTTGACAGGGCAGGCACCGGGGAGCTGTTTTTT
>TRBJ1-2|-|14|many|TRBV7-2
CASSPSPGVGGYTF
TGTGCCAGCAGCCCTTCCCCAGGGGTGGGTGGCTACACCTTC
>TRBJ2-3|-|15|many|TRBV7-3
CASSLEQAPWDTQYF
TGTGCCAGCAGCTTAGAGCAGGCTCCCTGGGATACGCAGTATTTT
>TRBJ1-1|-|14|many|TRBV10-3
CAISPEAVNTEAFF
TGTGCCATCAGTCCAGAGGCGGTGAACACTGAAGCTTTCTTT
>TRBJ2-3|-|15|many|TRBV3-1
CASSQWEGRTDTQYF
TGTGCCAGCAGCCAATGGGAAGGGCGCACAGATACGCAGTATTTT
>TRBJ1-1|-|15|many|TRBV2
CASKGNPYAGTEAFF
TGTGCCAGCAAAGGGAACCCCTACGCGGGCACTGAAGCTTTCTTT
>TRBJ2-7|-|13|many|TRBV9
CASSVGSSYEQYF
TGTGCCAGCAGCGTAGGGTCCTCCTACGAGCAGTACTTC
>TRBJ1-1|TRBD1|14|many|TRBV7-9
CASSLSTGATEAFF
TGTGCCAGCAGCCTGAGCACAGGGGCCACTGAAGCTTTCTTT
>TRBJ2-4|TRBD1|18|many|TRBV7-9
CASSLGTGSGIAKNIQYF
TGTGCCAGCAGCCTAGGGACAGGGTCTGGGATAGCCAAAAACATTCAGTACTTC
>TRBJ2-3|-|16|many|TRBV9
CASSRGGEGSTDTQYF
TGTGCCAGCAGCCGAGGGGGGGAGGGGAGCACAGATACGCAGTATTTT
>TRBJ2-7|-|11|once|TRBV28
CASSLQGEQYF
TGTGCCAGCAGCCTGCAGGGGGAGCAGTACTTC
>TRBJ1-5|-|14|many|TRBV6-1
CASRETASNQPQHF
TGTGCCAGCAGAGAGACGGCCAGCAATCAGCCCCAGCATTTT
>TRBJ2-7|TRBD2|16|many|TRBV6-8
CASSGITSGASYEQYF
TGTGCCAGCAGTGGGATTACTAGCGGGGCCTCCTACGAGCAGTACTTC
>TRBJ2-7|-|13|many|TRBV28
CASTPGAPYEQYF
TGTGCCAGCACCCCGGGGGCCCCCTACGAGCAGTACTTC
>TRBJ2-5|TRBD2|14|many|TRBV5-1
CASSPGPGGETQYF
TGCGCCAGCAGCCCCGGTCCCGGGGGGGAGACCCAGTACTTC
>TRBJ2-5|-|13|many|TRBV2
CASSAQFQETQYF
TGTGCCAGCAGCGCGCAATTCCAAGAGACCCAGTACTTC
>TRBJ2-3|-|15|many|TRBV9
CASSVDRGSTDTQYF
TGTGCCAGCAGCGTAGATCGAGGTTCCACAGATACGCAGTATTTT
>TRBJ2-3|-|12|-|TRBV12-3/TRBV12-4
CASSASRDTQYF
TGTGCCAGCAGTGCTAGCAGAGATACGCAGTATTTT
>TRBJ1-1|-|17|many|TRBV14
CASSPLGGGVKNTEAFF
TGTGCCAGCAGCCCGCTTGGGGGAGGGGTCAAGAACACTGAAGCTTTCTTT
>TRBJ2-3|-|18|many|TRBV28
CASSSSSTGPSGTDTQYF
TGTGCCAGCAGTTCCTCGTCAACAGGGCCATCGGGCACAGATACGCAGTATTTT
>TRBJ2-7|-|14|many|TRBV6-2/TRBV6-3
CASSSRTVSYEQYF
TGTGCCAGCAGTTCCAGGACGGTTTCCTACGAGCAGTACTTC
>TRBJ2-5|TRBD2|13|-|TRBV10-3
CAISGGEGETQYF
TGTGCCATCAGTGGCGGGGAGGGGGAGACCCAGTACTTC
>TRBJ2-6|-|15|many|TRBV7-9
CASSLWIPGANVLTF
TGTGCCAGCAGCTTATGGATTCCTGGGGCCAACGTCCTGACTTTC
>TRBJ2-6|-|15|few|TRBV5-1
CASSLVGAGANVLTF
TGCGCCAGCAGCTTGGTAGGTGCTGGGGCCAACGTCCTGACTTTC
>TRBJ2-7|-|12|many|TRBV29-1
CSVAGSRYEQYF
TGCAGCGTTGCCGGGTCCCGCTACGAGCAGTACTTC
>TRBJ2-1|TRBD2|17|many|TRBV5-5
CASSLAAGGGSYNEQFF
TGTGCCAGCAGCTTGGCAGCGGGAGGGGGATCCTACAATGAGCAGTTCTTC
>TRBJ2-1|TRBD2|16|many|TRBV19
CASRGSGASSYNEQFF
TGTGCCAGTAGGGGTAGCGGGGCGAGCTCCTACAATGAGCAGTTCTTC
>TRBJ1-5|-|14|many|TRBV20-1
CSAGGGVSNQPQHF
TGCAGTGCTGGAGGGGGAGTTAGCAATCAGCCCCAGCATTTT
>TRBJ2-2|TRBD2|16|many|TRBV15
CATSRPWGSGTGELFF
TGTGCCACCAGCAGACCCTGGGGTAGCGGGACCGGGGAGCTGTTTTTT
>TRBJ2-1|TRBD2|13|many|TRBV3-1
CASSQDLSGGQFF
TGTGCCAGCAGCCAAGATCTATCGGGAGGCCAGTTCTTC
>TRBJ2-5|-|13|many|TRBV7-7
CASSLGWAETQYF
TGTGCTAGCAGCTTAGGGTGGGCAGAGACCCAGTACTTC
>TRBJ2-7|TRBD1|15|many|TRBV6-5
CASSRGTGGSYEQYF
TGTGCCAGCAGCCGCGGGACAGGGGGCTCCTACGAGCAGTACTTC
>TRBJ2-3|-|13|many|TRBV5-4
CASGAGGTDTQYF
TGTGCCAGCGGGGCAGGGGGCACAGATACGCAGTATTTT
>TRBJ1-4|-|11|many|TRBV20-1
CSTDSNEKLFF
TGCAGTACTGACAGCAATGAAAAACTGTTTTTT
>TRBJ2-3|TRBD2|18|many|TRBV11-2
CASSLGGLAGGTTDTQYF
TGTGCCAGCAGCTTGGGCGGACTAGCGGGGGGGACCACAGATACGCAGTATTTT
>TRBJ1-1|-|17|many|TRBV10-3
CAISEPSAGTGNTEAFF
TGTGCCATCAGTGAGCCAAGTGCCGGGACGGGTAACACTGAAGCTTTCTTT
>TRBJ2-7|TRBD1|15|many|TRBV5-4
CASSLGPGQSYEQYF
TGTGCCAGCAGCTTGGGTCCGGGACAGTCCTACGAGCAGTACTTC
>TRBJ2-7|TRBD1|14|many|TRBV29-1
CSVIRGTVIYEQYF
TGCAGCGTAATTAGGGGGACAGTAATCTACGAGCAGTACTTC
>TRBJ2-5|TRBD1|12|many|TRBV6-2/TRBV6-3
CASGQGQETQYF
TGTGCCAGCGGACAGGGCCAAGAGACCCAGTACTTC
>TRBJ1-5|TRBD1|20|-|TRBV12-3/TRBV12-4
CASTTTSRGQGAATNQPQHF
TGTGCCAGCACCACCACGTCCAGGGGACAGGGGGCAGCAACCAATCAGCCCCAGCATTTT
>TRBJ1-2|-|12|many|TRBV12-3/TRBV12-4
CASRGPNYGYTF
TGTGCCAGCAGGGGCCCTAACTATGGCTACACCTTC
>TRBJ2-3|-|18|few|TRBV21-1
CASSKARSGRCYTDTQYF
TGTGCCAGCAGCAAAGCGCGGAGCGGGAGGTGCTACACCGATACGCAGTATTTT
>TRBJ2-3|-|14|-|TRBV12-3/TRBV12-4
CASSARGWADTQYF
TGTGCCAGCAGCGCCCGGGGGTGGGCAGATACGCAGTATTTT
>TRBJ1-2|-|13|many|TRBV30
CAWRQGFNYGYTF
TGTGCCTGGAGGCAAGGGTTTAACTATGGCTACACCTTC
>TRBJ2-1|TRBD2|14|many|TRBV20-1
CSAIRLATGNEQFF
TGCAGTGCTATCAGACTAGCGACGGGCAATGAGCAGTTCTTC
>TRBJ2-2|-|18|many|TRBV6-6
CASTLHGGPRTYTGELFF
TGTGCCAGCACCCTACACGGGGGGCCTAGGACCTACACCGGGGAGCTGTTTTTT
>TRBJ2-7|-|13|few|TRBV29-1
CSVEDWGEYEQYF
TGCAGCGTTGAAGATTGGGGGGAATACGAGCAGTACTTC
>TRBJ2-2|-|13|many|TRBV10-3
CAISDQGTGELFF
TGTGCCATCAGTGATCAGGGGACCGGGGAGCTGTTTTTT
>TRBJ1-3|-|18|many|TRBV7-6
CASSSLELGALSGNTIYF
TGTGCCAGCAGCTCGCTCGAATTGGGGGCCCTATCTGGAAACACCATATATTTT
>TRBJ1-2|-|15|many|TRBV6-1
CATVLSHLTAYGYTF
TGTGCCACCGTGCTTTCCCACCTGACAGCCTATGGCTACACCTTC
>TRBJ1-1|-|16|many|TRBV28
CASSSDRLSMNTEAFF
TGTGCCAGCAGCTCTGACAGACTATCGATGAACACTGAAGCTTTCTTT
>TRBJ2-7|-|13|many|TRBV19
CASSQQVSYEQYF
TGTGCCAGCTCTCAACAGGTCTCCTACGAGCAGTACTTC
>TRBJ1-1|-|17|-|TRBV5-8
CASSRRGAALRNTEAFF
TGTGCCAGCAGTCGTCGCGGGGCGGCCCTTCGTAACACTGAAGCTTTCTTT
>TRBJ2-5|-|16|many|TRBV20-1
CSARLPRSGYQETQYF
TGCAGTGCTAGATTACCCCGCTCCGGGTACCAAGAGACCCAGTACTTC
>TRBJ2-3|TRBD1|11|many|TRBV29-1
CSGGDREPQYF
TGCAGCGGGGGGGACAGGGAACCGCAGTATTTT